This TCR beta chain was sequenced for a study of shared clonotypes between healthy human individuals. Repertoires were generated with immunoSEQ multiplex PCR, while TCRdb's copy carries only in-frame clones and drops some. The table has 600,000 to 750,000 clones, approximately 77% seen once. A note on this clone: Its antigen is unknown.

Study findings and constraints: Non-shared clonotypes were found to have lower generation probabilities than the clonotypes that were shared by all four of the sorted-subset donors. Sorted-subset sequencing, rarefaction showed, was incomplete despite large depth.

J was trimmed by 5 bases and V by 3 bases; bases with no gene match: 10. This CDR3 is built from 16 residues. Germline CDR1 reads LNHDA; CDR2 reads SQIVND (reference sequence). The sample comprised memory CD4+ T cells sorted from blood. Sample subset: CD45RA-negative fraction. The rearrangement joins TRBV19 to TRBJ1-5, with 7 nucleotides matching TRBD1. This clonotype was sampled from a woman aged 25-40 years in good health. The CDR3 region is CASSMRGQRFDQPQHF. CDR3 DNA: TGTGCCAGTAGTATGAGGGGACAGAGATTCGATCAGCCCCAGCATTTT.